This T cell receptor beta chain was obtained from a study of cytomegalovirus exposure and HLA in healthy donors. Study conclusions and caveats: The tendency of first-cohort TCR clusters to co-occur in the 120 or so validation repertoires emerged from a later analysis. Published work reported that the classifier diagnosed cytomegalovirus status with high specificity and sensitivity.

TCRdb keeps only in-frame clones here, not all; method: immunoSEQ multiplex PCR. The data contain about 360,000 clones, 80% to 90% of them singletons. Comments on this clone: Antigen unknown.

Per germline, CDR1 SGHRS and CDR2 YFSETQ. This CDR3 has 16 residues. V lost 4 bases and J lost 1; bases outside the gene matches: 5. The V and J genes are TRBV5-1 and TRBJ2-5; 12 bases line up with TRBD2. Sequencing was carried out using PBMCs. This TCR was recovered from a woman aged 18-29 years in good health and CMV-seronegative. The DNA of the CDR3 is TGCGCCAGCAGCCCTACTAGCGGGGGGACCCAAGAGACCCAGTACTTC. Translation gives CASSPTSGGTQETQYF. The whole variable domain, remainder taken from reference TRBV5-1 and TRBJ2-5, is KAGVTQTPRYLIKTRGQQVTLSCSPISGHRSVSWYQQTPGQGLQFLFEYFSETQRNKGNFPGRFSGRQFSNSRSEMNVSTLELGDSALYLCASSPTSGGTQETQYFGPGTRLLVL.